This passage covers 26 T cell receptor beta chains from one sample sequenced in a study of T-cell reconstitution after alpha-beta-depleted transplantation in children. Unique molecular identifiers were incorporated when the TCRbeta library was constructed. TCRdb reanalysed the PCR reads using MiXCR and keeps one entry per CDR3 protein. The sample lists nearly 350,000 distinct CDR3 sequences; under 20% were seen once. The sequencing used PBMCs, mostly from graft donor cells, collected 360 days after TCRalphabeta/CD19-depleted stem cell transplant. The receptors were sampled from a male patient between 2 and 10 years old who had a stem cell transplant for acute lymphoblastic leukemia, so the T cells may come from the graft donor.

In this sample, this clonotype turned up a few times. The rearrangement uses TRBV28 and TRBJ2-7; the D is unclear. The length of the CDR3 is 14 residues. CDR1 is MDHEN and CDR2 is SYDVKM in the germline V gene. Trimming pared 3 bases from V and 7 bases from J, leaving 16 bases between. Here the CDR3 DNA reads TGTGCCAGCAGTTTTATTGGGCTTGGGCGAGAGCAGTACTTC. Its protein product is CASSFIGLGREQYF.

This clonotype was seen a handful of times. The chain has TRBV4-1 and TRBJ1-4; D is perhaps TRBD1 (5 bases). The CDR3 runs 14 residues. V lost 4 bases to trimming and J lost 5 bases, with 11 bases between them. Germline CDR1 is MGHRA and CDR2 is YSYEKL. This CDR3 reads CASSPPAGNEKLFF. Written as DNA, the CDR3 is TGCGCCAGCAGCCCCCCCGCAGGGAATGAAAAACTGTTTTTT.

At least ten counts were recorded for this clonotype. V gene TRBV4-3 combines with J gene TRBJ1-1; a weak D match, TRBD1 (6 bases). This CDR3 region has 17 residues. V was clipped by 0 bases and J by 0 bases, with 14 bases between them. Germline V gene sequence: CDR1 LGHNA, CDR2 YSLEER. CDR3 sequence reads: CASSQDWQGLMNTEAFF. In DNA form, the CDR3 reads TGCGCCAGCAGCCAAGATTGGCAGGGGTTAATGAACACTGAAGCTTTCTTT.

This clonotype was found once. The rearrangement links TRBV25-1 to TRBJ1-4; unclear D gene. V gave up 6 bases and J gave up 5 bases, with 13 bases separating them. This CDR3 spans 14 amino acids. Germline V gene data show CDR1 as MGHDK and CDR2 as SYGVNS. The CDR3, as DNA: TGTGCCAGCAGAAGTCGGGCGGTGAATGAAAAACTGTTTTTT. It yields the protein CASRSRAVNEKLFF. The full variable domain, in which reference TRBV25-1 and TRBJ1-4 provide the parts outside the CDR3, is EADIYQTPRYLVIGTGKKITLECSQTMGHDKMYWYQQDPGMELHLIHYSYGVNSTEKGDLSSESTVSRIRTEHFPLTLESARPSHTSQYLCASRSRAVNEKLFFGSGTQLSVL.

The chain joins TRBV18 to TRBJ2-4; 7 positions agree with TRBD1. V gave up 2 bases and J gave up 8 bases; unmatched junction bases: 9. Looked up from germline, CDR1 is KGHSH and CDR2 is LQKENI. This CDR3 region has 15 residues. The CDR3 sequence is CASSPLGQRVDIQYF. The CDR3 DNA reads as TGTGCCAGCTCACCATTGGGACAGAGGGTGGACATTCAGTACTTC.

With respect to this clonotype: At one end the junction does not follow the germline gene, possibly because of a read error. The CDR3 loop is CASSPTPGLASHEQYF. DNA for the CDR3: TGTGCCAGCAGCCCTACCCCGGGACTAGCCTCCCACGAGCAGTACTTC. V and J are TRBV9 and TRBJ2-7; 9 nucleotides align to TRBD2. The germline CDR1 and CDR2 sequences are SGDLS and YYNGEE. The CDR3 consists of 16 residues.

The rearrangement links TRBV29-1 to TRBJ2-5; D is unresolved. The CDR3 extends over 13 amino acids. CDR1 SQVTM and CDR2 ANQGSEA come from the germline V gene. In nucleotides, the CDR3 is TGCGCTAGTTGGGGTCCGTTCGGAGAGACCCAGTACTTC. Protein: CASWGPFGETQYF.

This clonotype occurred a few times. Sequence at one end of the junction differs from germline and may be a read error. The chain joins TRBV15 to TRBJ1-2; D is unclear. There are 12 residues in the CDR3. From germline, CDR1 is LNHNV and CDR2 YYDKDF (reference sequence). The CDR3 DNA sequence: TGTGCCACCAGCATAGACCTACGGGATTCCCGCTTC. Protein: CATSIDLRDSRF.

This clonotype was counted at least ten times. The chain combines TRBV5-4 with TRBJ2-3; 9 nucleotides align to TRBD1. The CDR3 has 16 residues. V lost 2 bases, J lost 2 bases, and 6 bases stayed unmatched. In germline, CDR1 is SGHNT, CDR2 YYREEE (reference sequence). CDR3 in DNA: TGTGCCAGCAGCTTCCCCGGGACAGGGTACACAGATACGCAGTATTTT. This gives the protein CASSFPGTGYTDTQYF.

This clonotype was seen more than once but under ten times. This chain links TRBV6-5 with TRBJ2-5; D remains unclear. Trimming took off 3 bases at V and 3 bases at J, with 20 bases between the two ends. The CDR3 has 17 amino acids. In germline, CDR1 is MNHEY, CDR2 SVGAGI. The CDR3 region is CASSYTAFQGPKETQYF. As DNA, the CDR3 is TGTGCCAGCAGTTATACTGCCTTCCAAGGCCCCAAAGAGACCCAGTACTTC.

This clonotype was seen more than once but under ten times. This sequence joins TRBV29-1 and TRBJ1-1; no firm D call. Between the trimmed V and J ends, which lost 1 base and 4 bases, there was a span of 13 bases. CDR1 is SQVTM, CDR2 ANQGSEA, per germline. The CDR3 length is 14 residues. CDR3 DNA sequence: TGCAGCGTTGAAGGAATGGGCATGGTCACTGAAGCTTTCTTT. It encodes CSVEGMGMVTEAFF.

The V call is TRBV28, the J call TRBJ2-3; 8 positions match TRBD2. After removal of 5 bases from V and 5 bases from J, the junction contained 9 bases not matched to a gene. CDR3 length: 15 amino acids. Germline CDR1 reads MDHEN; CDR2 reads SYDVKM. CDR3 DNA sequence: TGTGCCAGCAGTAGTACAGCGGGAGCGGTAGATACGCAGTATTTT. Translation gives CASSSTAGAVDTQYF. Looking up the rest from reference TRBV28 and TRBJ2-3 gives the full variable domain: DVKVTQSSRYLVKRTGEKVFLECVQDMDHENMFWYRQDPGLGLRLIYFSYDVKMKEKGDIPEGYSVSREKKERFSLILESASTNQTSMYLCASSSTAGAVDTQYFGPGTRLTVL.

This clonotype came up a few times. The rearrangement uses TRBV6-1 and TRBJ2-1, with 12 bases lining up with TRBD1. The J segment lost 8 bases and the V segment lost 8 bases, leaving 7 bases of the junction unmatched. The CDR3 spans 14 residues. Germline CDR1 MNHNS, CDR2 SASEGT. The CDR3 DNA sequence: TGTGCCAGCGGCACGGGACAGGGGGCTTATGAGCAGTTCTTC. It is translated as CASGTGQGAYEQFF.

This clonotype was seen only a few times. The chain's CDR3 is CASSQGFLVSGPDTQYF. In nucleotides, the CDR3 is TGCGCCAGCAGCCAAGGGTTTTTGGTTTCGGGGCCAGATACGCAGTATTTT. The chain has TRBV4-3 and TRBJ2-3; D might be TRBD1 or TRBD2, each matching 5 bases. This CDR3 has 17 residues. The V gene's germline CDR1 is LGHNA and CDR2 YSLEER. Trimming took off 1 base at V and 4 bases at J, with 18 bases between the two ends.

This clonotype was detected many times. This chain joins TRBV28 and TRBJ2-7; weak D call: TRBD1 (6 bases). The germline V gene encodes CDR1 MDHEN and CDR2 SYDVKM. The CDR3 spans 16 residues. Deletions cut 9 bases from V and 5 bases from J, with 26 bases between. CDR3 protein: CASTGWNRASRHEQYF. CDR3 sequence (DNA): TGTGCCAGTACAGGGTGGAACAGGGCCTCAAGGCACGAGCAGTACTTC.

Notes on this clonotype: This may be a read error: a much more frequent sequence differs by one nucleotide. The chain uses TRBV2 and TRBJ2-5; TRBD2 matches 12 bases. The CDR3 consists of 19 residues. Germline V CDR1 and CDR2: SNHLY, FYNNEI. DNA of the CDR3: TGTGCCATCAGTTTCGCCGCCTCGACTAGCGGGAGATCTCAAGAGACCCAGTACTTC. This gives the protein CAISFAASTSGRSQETQYF. Full variable domain (rest looked up from reference TRBV2 and TRBJ2-5): EPEVTQTPSHQVTQMGQEVILRCVPISNHLYFYWYRQILGQKVEFLVSFYNNEISEKSEIFDDQFSVERPDGSNFTLKIRSTKLEDSAMYFCAISFAASTSGRSQETQYFGPGTRLLVL.

The chain uses TRBV3-1 and TRBJ2-1, with D possibly matching TRBD2 (6 bases). There are 15 residues in the CDR3. Germline lookup yields CDR1 LGHDT and CDR2 YNNKEL (reference sequence). V lost 3 bases to trimming and J lost 2 bases, with 11 bases between them. CDR3 sequence (DNA): TGTGCCAGCAGCCACGCGGGGTTTCCCTACAATGAGCAGTTCTTC. Its protein product is CASSHAGFPYNEQFF.

This clonotype was found a few times. V is TRBV20-1 and J is TRBJ2-1, with 9 bases that match TRBD2. This CDR3 region has 17 residues. The J segment lost 6 bases and the V segment lost 3 bases, leaving 15 bases of the junction unmatched. Germline CDR1 reads DFQATT; CDR2 reads SNEGSKA (reference sequence). This CDR3 is CSARDFSGGPLGNEQFF. DNA for the CDR3: TGCAGTGCTAGGGATTTTAGCGGGGGACCCTTGGGCAATGAGCAGTTCTTC.

The CDR3 sequence is CASSLETVGTQYF. CDR3 bases: TGTGCCAGCAGCTTAGAGACGGTCGGGACCCAGTACTTC. The chain combines TRBV7-8 with TRBJ2-5, with D uncertain. The CDR3 sequence is 13 residues long. CDR1 is SGHVS and CDR2 is FQNEAQ in the germline V gene. Trimming pared 1 base from V and 7 bases from J, leaving 10 bases between.

This clonotype has only a few counts. This sequence joins TRBV30 and TRBJ2-3, with D tentatively TRBD1 (6 bases). Germline V gene data show CDR1 as GTSNPN and CDR2 as SVGIG (reference sequence). CDR3 length: 14 residues. The V and J ends lost 1 base and 1 base respectively, with 9 bases between them. CDR3 sequence (DNA): TGTGCCTGGAGTGAACAGGGCGGCACAGATACGCAGTATTTT. This translates into CAWSEQGGTDTQYF.

This clonotype was observed many times. The chain joins TRBV12-3 or TRBV12-4 to TRBJ2-1; perhaps TRBD2 as D (6 bases). The CDR3 totals 14 residues. The ends were cut back, 4 bases at V and 6 bases at J, with 13 bases in the middle. The DNA of the CDR3 is TGTGCCAGCAGTTCCAGGAGGGCCACCAATGAGCAGTTCTTC. This gives the protein CASSSRRATNEQFF.

This chain uses TRBV6-4 with TRBJ2-6; 10 bases are shared with TRBD2. CDR1 MRHNA and CDR2 SNTAGT come from the germline V gene. CDR3 length equals 18 residues. The V segment lost 5 bases and the J segment 0 bases; nucleotides outside the gene matches: 7. CDR3 amino acids: CASSQSGRDLSGANVLTF. Here the CDR3 DNA reads TGTGCCAGCAGTCAGAGCGGGAGGGATCTCTCTGGGGCCAACGTCCTGACTTTC.

This chain links TRBV4-1 with TRBJ2-2; a weak D match, TRBD2 (5 bases). Looked up from germline, CDR1 is MGHRA and CDR2 is YSYEKL. CDR3 size: 15 residues. The ends were cut back, 0 bases at V and 6 bases at J, with 11 bases in the middle. CDR3 coding DNA: TGCGCCAGCAGCCAAGAGCCCAGCGGCGCCGGGGAGCTGTTTTTT. This sequence encodes CASSQEPSGAGELFF.

In its sample, this clonotype was seen many times. The chain joins TRBV5-1 to TRBJ2-1, with TRBD1 matching over 7 bases. Per germline, CDR1 SGHRS and CDR2 YFSETQ. The length of the CDR3 is 14 residues. J gave up 5 bases and V 0 bases, and 2 bases lay outside the gene matches. The CDR3 reads CASSLVRGNNEQFF. Here the CDR3 DNA reads TGCGCCAGCAGCTTGGTCAGGGGGAACAATGAGCAGTTCTTC.

CDR3: CASSPDRIGEAFF. CDR3 nucleotides: TGTGCCAGCAGTCCAGACAGGATCGGCGAAGCTTTCTTT. The rearrangement links TRBV27 to TRBJ1-1, with D possibly matching TRBD1 (6 bases). The CDR3 runs 13 residues. Germline CDR1 reads MNHEY; CDR2 reads SMNVEV (reference sequence). Trimming took 5 bases from V and 8 from J, leaving 15 bases between them.

This clonotype showed up many times. The chain carries TRBV12-3 or TRBV12-4 and TRBJ2-3; D may be TRBD2 (6 bases). Trimming pared 4 bases from V and 3 bases from J, leaving 11 bases between. The CDR3 is made up of 14 amino acids. CDR3 loop: CASSWWGRTDTQYF. CDR3 in DNA: TGTGCCAGCAGTTGGTGGGGGAGGACAGATACGCAGTATTTT.